This T cell receptor beta chain was obtained from a study of blood T cell repertoires in COVID-19. Study at large: PBMCs, B-cell-depleted T cells, or T cells provided the cDNA or gDNA that made up the material.

In the original workflow: The assay estimated nucleated cells by amplifying reference gene primers. Assay used: immunoSEQ multiplex PCR; TCRdb lists only in-frame clones, some missing. V, J and clone size derive from that table, while D and trimming were established from the DNA sequence. The sample records roughly 360,000 clones, 80% to 90% being singletons. In assigning cohorts, the study relied on participant-reported clinical history. Recovery meant two consecutive negative NP/OP PCR tests, professional clearance, or resolved symptoms. The sample was PBMCs or T cells enriched from blood (not recorded which). The TCR sequence derives from a man aged 25 to 40 who had recovered from COVID-19.

The CDR3 loop is CASSARTGGREKLFF. The CDR3 coding sequence is TGTGCCAGCAGCGCCAGGACAGGGGGAAGAGAAAAACTGTTTTTT. The chain is built from TRBV6-5 and TRBJ1-4; TRBD1 aligns across 10 bases. The CDR3 runs to 15 residues. Trimming at V came to 6 bases and at J to 8 bases, leaving 9 bases not matched to a gene. Germline-derived CDR1 and CDR2 are MNHEY and SVGAGI.